This T cell receptor (beta chain) was identified during a study of blood T cell repertoires in COVID-19. As processed by the authors: Estimation of nucleated cell counts relied on the amplification of reference gene primers. TCRdb's table, derived via immunoSEQ multiplex PCR, lists solely in-frame clones and lacks some. The DNA gave D and trimming, while V, J and clone size come from that table. The sample carries about 39,000 clones, approximately 80% recorded once. Germline-derived CDR1 and CDR2 are KGHDR and SFDVKD. V trimming: 12 bases; J trimming: 4 bases; junction bases outside the gene matches: 7. This CDR3 region has 13 residues.

This clonotype originated in a man between 60 and 70 years old in a cohort sampled during active COVID-19. Sample: peripheral blood. The genes are TRBV24-1 and TRBJ1-5; 8 nucleotides align to TRBD1. The DNA for the CDR3 is TGTGCCGCCCAGGGGGCTTGGAATCAGCCCCAGCATTTT. Its translation is CAAQGAWNQPQHF.